What follows is one TCR beta chain and its context. What it binds is unknown. Then a second PCR, running roughly 7 to 11 cycles, was carried out with a sample-barcoded 5' primer and a J-beta primer mix. Each CDR3 protein gets one entry after TCRdb re-called the 5' RACE reads with MiXCR. The data show about a million distinct CDR3 sequences, about 48% seen once. These data are taken from a study of blood T cells in healthy people across ages. Study conclusions and caveats: Estimated diversity, derived from one million T cells, was regarded as an underestimate.

The CDR3 is made up of 15 amino acids. CDR1 SGHDT and CDR2 YYEEEE come from the germline V gene. This sequence was found in a man aged 25-45 years in good health. The chain joins TRBV5-6 to TRBJ2-5; D could derive from TRBD1 or TRBD2 (5 bases each). The J call may be mistaken, given a closer DNA end match to TRBJ2-7. Sequenced: blood. In DNA form, the CDR3 reads TGTGCCAGCAGCTTGGATTCAGGGAGTCTCTACGAGCAGTACTTC. Amino acid sequence: CASSLDSGSLYEQYF.